These T cell receptor beta chains were read from a single sample in a study of blood T cell repertoires in COVID-19. Repertoires were generated with immunoSEQ multiplex PCR, while TCRdb's copy carries only in-frame clones and drops some. This table holds 100,000 or so clones, 80% to 95% found once. What was sequenced was peripheral blood. The receptor set was obtained from a man in his 70s with acute or convalescent COVID-19. Each CDR3 is given with its conserved first and last residue. A D gene is named only where the DNA matches it firmly. The size field is filled for only some rows; it gives once, few, many or a size class.

D gene	V gene	J gene	CDR3 length	clone size	CDR3 protein	CDR3 DNA
TRBD1	TRBV9	TRBJ1-2	14	-	CASSVGVTGGGYTF	TGTGCCAGCAGCGTAGGAGTGACAGGGGGTGGCTACACCTTC
TRBD2	TRBV5-5	TRBJ2-7	15	-	CASSISTSEHYEQYF	TGTGCCAGCAGCATTTCGACTAGCGAACACTACGAGCAGTACTTC
-	TRBV27	TRBJ2-2	17	-	CASSFSGGPSNTGELFF	TGTGCCAGCAGTTTTTCGGGCGGGCCTTCGAACACCGGGGAGCTGTTTTTT
-	TRBV14	TRBJ1-3	15	-	CASSPGLHKGNTIYF	TGTGCCAGCAGCCCGGGACTGCATAAGGGAAACACCATATATTTT
-	TRBV5-1	TRBJ1-2	14	-	CASSLEQVNYGYTF	TGCGCCAGCAGCTTGGAACAGGTCAACTATGGCTACACCTTC
-	TRBV29-1	TRBJ1-5	13	-	CSVRRAWDQPQHF	TGCAGCGTTCGGAGGGCTTGGGATCAGCCCCAGCATTTT
-	TRBV7-9	TRBJ2-5	13	once	CASSPGSQETQYF	TGTGCCAGCAGCCCGGGGAGTCAAGAGACCCAGTACTTC
TRBD2	TRBV7-2	TRBJ2-5	15	-	CASSLTSGGYETQYF	TGTGCCAGCAGCTTAACCTCGGGAGGTTATGAGACCCAGTACTTC
-	TRBV27	TRBJ1-1	13	-	CASRLLGDTEAFF	TGTGCCAGCAGGCTCCTCGGGGACACTGAAGCTTTCTTT
TRBD1	TRBV5-1	TRBJ2-3	15	-	CASSLDGQGTDTQYF	TGCGCCAGCAGCTTGGATGGACAGGGCACAGATACGCAGTATTTT
TRBD1	TRBV28	TRBJ1-4	14	-	CASSSGQGYEKLFF	TGTGCCAGCAGCTCAGGACAGGGGTATGAAAAACTGTTTTTT
-	TRBV12-3/TRBV12-4	TRBJ1-1	12	-	CASSLTVTEAFF	TGTGCCAGCAGTTTAACGGTCACTGAAGCTTTCTTT
-	TRBV11-3	TRBJ2-2	15	-	CASSLWGANGGELFF	TGTGCCAGCAGCTTATGGGGAGCCAACGGGGGGGAGCTGTTTTTT
TRBD1	TRBV5-6	TRBJ2-2	16	once	CASSSIDRGNTGELFF	TGTGCCAGCAGCTCGATAGACAGGGGGAACACCGGGGAGCTGTTTTTT
-	TRBV6-6	TRBJ1-1	12	-	CASQGQNTEAFF	TGTGCCAGCCAGGGGCAGAACACTGAAGCTTTCTTT
-	TRBV3-1/TRBV3-2	TRBJ1-1	13	-	CASSQESITGAFF	TGTGCCAGCAGCCAAGAAAGCATAACCGGAGCTTTCTTT
TRBD1	TRBV25-1	TRBJ1-1	17	-	CASSDKGTGLMNTEAFF	TGTGCCAGCAGTGATAAAGGGACAGGACTTATGAACACTGAAGCTTTCTTT
-	TRBV7-8	TRBJ2-1	15	-	CASSLTGTSYNEQFF	TGTGCCAGCAGCCTGACCGGGACTTCCTACAATGAGCAGTTCTTC
-	TRBV7-9	TRBJ1-2	14	once	CASSDLAGPYGYTF	TGTGCCAGCAGCGACCTAGCAGGCCCTTATGGCTACACCTTC
TRBD2	TRBV29-1	TRBJ2-1	17	-	CSVAGLAEIISYNEQFF	TGCAGCGTTGCTGGACTAGCGGAAATAATCTCCTACAATGAGCAGTTCTTC
-	TRBV24-1	TRBJ2-2	11	-	CATSEYGELFF	TGTGCCACCAGTGAGTACGGGGAGCTGTTTTTT
-	TRBV10-3	TRBJ1-1	15	-	CAISENERDPGMAFF	TGTGCCATCAGTGAGAATGAGAGAGACCCGGGGATGGCTTTCTTT
-	TRBV21-1	TRBJ1-5	19	few	CASSKVWEVDGDLYQPQHF	TGTGCCAGCAGCAAAGTTTGGGAGGTCGACGGGGACCTCTATCAGCCCCAGCATTTT
TRBD1	TRBV10-2	TRBJ1-2	16	-	CASSEAGTGFNYGYTF	TGCGCCAGCAGTGAGGCCGGGACAGGCTTCAACTATGGCTACACCTTC
TRBD1	TRBV27	TRBJ1-4	15	-	CASSLDPDRVEKLFF	TGTGCCAGCAGTTTAGACCCGGACAGGGTTGAAAAACTGTTTTTT
-	TRBV5-1	TRBJ1-6	13	once	CASSFLEGSPLHF	TGCGCCAGCAGCTTTCTGGAGGGATCACCCCTCCACTTT
-	TRBV9	TRBJ1-4	15	-	CASSVQGGTNEKLFF	TGTGCCAGCAGCGTTCAGGGTGGAACTAATGAAAAACTGTTTTTT
-	TRBV19	TRBJ1-5	15	-	CASSTWGVSNQPQHF	TGTGCCAGTAGTACGTGGGGGGTCAGCAATCAGCCCCAGCATTTT
-	TRBV19	TRBJ1-5	14	-	CASSITTAFGAQHF	TGTGCCAGTAGTATTACGACAGCTTTTGGGGCCCAGCATTTT
-	TRBV4-2	TRBJ1-2	13	once	CASSQETVYGYTF	TGTGCCAGCAGCCAAGAGACAGTCTATGGCTACACCTTC
-	TRBV6-5	TRBJ1-2	10	-	CASTGRGYTF	TGTGCCAGCACAGGTCGGGGCTACACCTTC
-	TRBV5-1	TRBJ1-2	13	-	CASSLGTGYGYTF	TGCGCCAGCAGCTTAGGCACGGGCTATGGCTACACCTTC
-	TRBV30	TRBJ1-5	12	-	CAWSSGNQPQHF	TGTGCCTGGAGTTCAGGGAATCAGCCCCAGCATTTT
TRBD2	TRBV3-1/TRBV3-2	TRBJ2-1	15	-	CASSPGLAGVNEQFF	TGTGCCAGCAGCCCGGGACTAGCGGGGGTCAATGAGCAGTTCTTC
TRBD1	TRBV7-9	TRBJ2-7	15	-	CASSRRQGGGYEQYF	TGTGCCAGCAGCCGAAGACAGGGGGGTGGATACGAGCAGTACTTC
-	TRBV12-3/TRBV12-4	TRBJ2-7	13	-	CASSFRRESEQYF	TGTGCCAGCAGTTTTAGGAGGGAAAGCGAGCAGTACTTC
-	TRBV11-3	TRBJ2-1	14	few	CASSLRDWDNEQFF	TGTGCCAGCAGCTTACGGGACTGGGACAATGAGCAGTTCTTC
TRBD1	TRBV9	TRBJ2-7	16	-	CASSPGPGQGTYEQYF	TGTGCCAGCAGCCCTGGACCGGGACAGGGGACCTACGAGCAGTACTTC
-	TRBV19	TRBJ1-2	14	-	CASSIAGVDYGYTF	TGTGCCAGTAGTATAGCCGGGGTAGACTATGGCTACACCTTC
-	TRBV27	TRBJ1-1	16	-	CASRAVWETRDTEAFF	TGTGCCAGCAGAGCGGTGTGGGAAACTCGGGACACTGAAGCTTTCTTT
TRBD1	TRBV6-6	TRBJ1-1	15	-	CASSYPGQGRSEAFF	TGTGCCAGCAGTTACCCGGGACAGGGCAGGTCGGAAGCTTTCTTT
-	TRBV27	TRBJ1-6	12	-	CASSFQNSPLHF	TGTGCCAGCAGTTTTCAGAATTCACCCCTCCACTTT
TRBD1	TRBV10-1	TRBJ2-5	13	-	CASSGTGRETQYF	TGCGCCAGCAGTGGGACAGGGCGAGAGACCCAGTACTTC
TRBD1	TRBV5-1	TRBJ1-2	14	once	CASSLTGENYGYTF	TGCGCCAGCAGCTTGACAGGGGAGAACTATGGCTACACCTTC
-	TRBV3-1/TRBV3-2	TRBJ1-2	12	-	CASSQSLRGYTF	TGTGCCAGCAGCCAGTCCCTGAGGGGCTACACCTTC
TRBD2	TRBV24-1	TRBJ2-1	16	-	CATSDPHSGSGVEQFF	TGTGCCACCAGTGACCCTCATAGCGGGAGCGGCGTTGAGCAGTTCTTC
TRBD1	TRBV4-1	TRBJ2-1	15	few	CASSQGTDRYNEQFF	TGCGCCAGCAGCCAAGGTACGGACAGGTACAATGAGCAGTTCTTC
TRBD2	TRBV7-8	TRBJ2-5	13	-	CASRPGGGETQYF	TGTGCCAGCAGGCCGGGGGGAGGAGAGACCCAGTACTTC